This T cell receptor beta chain was profiled in a study of T cell changes during pregnancy in multiple sclerosis. Here immunoSEQ multiplex PCR was the method, and the copy in TCRdb shows in-frame clones only, minus some. This table holds about 51,000 clones, 90% to 95% found once. The CDR3 runs to 16 residues. After removal of 4 bases from V and 12 bases from J, the junction contained 14 bases not matched to a gene. CDR1 SGHNT and CDR2 YYREEE come from the germline V gene (reference sequence). V gene TRBV5-4 combines with J gene TRBJ2-1, with 12 positions matching TRBD2. This sample comprised CD4+ T cells from peripheral blood mononuclear cells, obtained in the second trimester of pregnancy. This TCR was recovered from a female donor with multiple sclerosis, enrolled in a pregnancy study. The CDR3 reads CASSPELAGGRRGQFF. The CDR3 DNA reads TGTGCCAGCAGCCCGGAACTAGCGGGGGGCCGGAGAGGGCAGTTCTTC.